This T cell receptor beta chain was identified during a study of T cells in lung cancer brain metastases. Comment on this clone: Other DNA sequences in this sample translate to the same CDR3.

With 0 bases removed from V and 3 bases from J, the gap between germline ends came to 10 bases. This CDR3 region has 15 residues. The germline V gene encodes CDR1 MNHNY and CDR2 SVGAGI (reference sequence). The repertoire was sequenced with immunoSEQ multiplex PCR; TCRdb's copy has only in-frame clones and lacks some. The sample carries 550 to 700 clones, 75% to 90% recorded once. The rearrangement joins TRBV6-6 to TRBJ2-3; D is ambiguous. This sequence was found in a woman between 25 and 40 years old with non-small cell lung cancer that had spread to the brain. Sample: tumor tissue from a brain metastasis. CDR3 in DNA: TGTGCCAGCAGTTACTCGAGTCCTTCTACAGATACGCAGTATTTT. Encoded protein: CASSYSSPSTDTQYF.